The rows below give T cell receptor beta chains drawn from one sample of a study of T cells after yellow fever vaccination. TCRdb recomputed calls from the 5' RACE reads with MiXCR, one row per CDR3 protein. Of approximately 340,000 distinct CDR3 sequences in the sample, over 8% were seen once. Material: PBMCs, obtained on the day of the first yellow fever vaccination. The receptors derive from a man aged 18 to 30 who received the YFV17D yellow fever vaccine. The CDR3 runs from the conserved cysteine through the conserved F or W. Fields, in order: V gene, CDR3 length, CDR3 protein.

V gene: TRBV4-3; CDR3 length: 17; CDR3 protein: CASSQVRGDSGTDTQYF
V gene: TRBV29-1; CDR3 length: 12; CDR3 protein: CSAMTGSSGYTF
V gene: TRBV18; CDR3 length: 13; CDR3 protein: CASSSRGGSPLHF
V gene: TRBV29-1; CDR3 length: 12; CDR3 protein: CSVDGLNYGYTF
V gene: TRBV12-3/TRBV12-4; CDR3 length: 17; CDR3 protein: CASSSDPWTGGYYEQYF
V gene: TRBV7-3; CDR3 length: 15; CDR3 protein: CASRLGIVSTDTQYF
V gene: TRBV27; CDR3 length: 15; CDR3 protein: CASSFGTGGRGTQYF
V gene: TRBV10-3; CDR3 length: 17; CDR3 protein: CAIRPRTSGYEGETQYF
V gene: TRBV5-6; CDR3 length: 13; CDR3 protein: CASSLREGGVYTF
V gene: TRBV29-1; CDR3 length: 12; CDR3 protein: CSARRGTYEQYF
V gene: TRBV19; CDR3 length: 15; CDR3 protein: CASSALLEGNTEAFF
V gene: TRBV4-3; CDR3 length: 17; CDR3 protein: CASSQDLAGGVTDTQYF
V gene: TRBV3-1; CDR3 length: 16; CDR3 protein: CASSHWSASSNYGYTF
V gene: TRBV5-1; CDR3 length: 14; CDR3 protein: CASSYQTGPYEQYF
V gene: TRBV5-6; CDR3 length: 13; CDR3 protein: CASTERGNQPQHF
V gene: TRBV5-5; CDR3 length: 15; CDR3 protein: CASSLKGLDYNEQFF
V gene: TRBV9; CDR3 length: 17; CDR3 protein: CASSVGSLDRMNTEAFF
V gene: TRBV6-1; CDR3 length: 15; CDR3 protein: CASRGPGGGAMTQYF
V gene: TRBV6-5; CDR3 length: 15; CDR3 protein: CASSYGQGRVPEAFF
V gene: TRBV4-3; CDR3 length: 15; CDR3 protein: CASSQEKSSGNTIYF
V gene: TRBV28; CDR3 length: 15; CDR3 protein: CASSYGGQNTGELFF
V gene: TRBV6-2/TRBV6-3; CDR3 length: 13; CDR3 protein: CASSYSTGNIQYF
V gene: TRBV27; CDR3 length: 17; CDR3 protein: CASSLVAGLSGANVLTF
V gene: TRBV12-3/TRBV12-4; CDR3 length: 12; CDR3 protein: CASSLGHEKLFF
V gene: TRBV5-1; CDR3 length: 17; CDR3 protein: CASSLFLQGGSYNEQFF
V gene: TRBV3-1; CDR3 length: 21; CDR3 protein: CASSQDQGDRGPTTVNSPLHF
V gene: TRBV7-2; CDR3 length: 13; CDR3 protein: CASSLLGQAGYTF
V gene: TRBV6-1; CDR3 length: 15; CDR3 protein: CASSEISVYNSPLHF
V gene: TRBV6-1; CDR3 length: 15; CDR3 protein: CASSPNSVLNYGYTF
V gene: TRBV12-5; CDR3 length: 14; CDR3 protein: CASGLGQIQETQYF
V gene: TRBV5-1; CDR3 length: 17; CDR3 protein: CASSLGPVEGDNQPQHF
V gene: TRBV6-2/TRBV6-3; CDR3 length: 15; CDR3 protein: CASRRGVQQDQPQHF
V gene: TRBV24-1; CDR3 length: 15; CDR3 protein: CATSDASGFPDTQYF
V gene: TRBV14; CDR3 length: 14; CDR3 protein: CASSQAGDNTEAFF
V gene: TRBV7-9; CDR3 length: 14; CDR3 protein: CASSSQGAAGGYTF
V gene: TRBV4-3; CDR3 length: 14; CDR3 protein: CASSQVKGYGEQYF
V gene: TRBV7-2; CDR3 length: 14; CDR3 protein: CASRPGGAGEKLFF
V gene: TRBV7-2; CDR3 length: 13; CDR3 protein: CASSLRGSDTQYF
V gene: TRBV10-3; CDR3 length: 15; CDR3 protein: CAISDPQREPDGYTF
V gene: TRBV6-1; CDR3 length: 13; CDR3 protein: CASQGQGATEQFF
V gene: TRBV14; CDR3 length: 17; CDR3 protein: CASSQEWRRAGANVLTF
V gene: TRBV20-1; CDR3 length: 10; CDR3 protein: CSYFLETQYF
V gene: TRBV6-2/TRBV6-3; CDR3 length: 14; CDR3 protein: CASSPGGNYNEQFF
V gene: TRBV5-1; CDR3 length: 14; CDR3 protein: CASSPEGAYYGYTF
V gene: TRBV7-9; CDR3 length: 15; CDR3 protein: CASSTSTRRDTEAFF